Here is one TCR beta chain with its context. The assay was immunoSEQ multiplex PCR, and TCRdb's table has in-frame clones only and misses some. The sample holds about 100,000 clones, approximately 96% seen once. This sample stems from a study of technical replicates of blood from several donors. The CDR3 consists of 17 residues. V lost 7 bases, J lost 5 bases, and 23 bases lay in between. In germline, CDR1 is MDHEN, CDR2 SYDVKM. Sequencing was performed on T cells isolated from PBMCs. This rearrangement joins TRBV28 to TRBJ2-2; TRBD2 is a possible D gene (6 bases). The sequence derives from a human donor in good health. The CDR3 loop is CASKTPERVWLTGELFF. The DNA for the CDR3 is TGTGCCAGCAAAACGCCGGAGCGGGTATGGTTGACCGGGGAGCTGTTTTTT.